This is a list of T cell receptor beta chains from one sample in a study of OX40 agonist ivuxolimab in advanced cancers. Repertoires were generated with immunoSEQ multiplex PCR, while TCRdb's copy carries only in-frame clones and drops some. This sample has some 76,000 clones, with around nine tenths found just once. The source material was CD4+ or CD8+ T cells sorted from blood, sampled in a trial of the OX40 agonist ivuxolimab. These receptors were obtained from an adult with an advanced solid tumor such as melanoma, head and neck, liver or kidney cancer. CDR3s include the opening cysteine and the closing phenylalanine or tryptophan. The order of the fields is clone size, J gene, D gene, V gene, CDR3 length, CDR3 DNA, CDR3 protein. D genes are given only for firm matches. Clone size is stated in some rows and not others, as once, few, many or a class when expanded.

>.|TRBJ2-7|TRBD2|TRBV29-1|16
TGCAGCGTTGGCCCCACCGGGACTAGCGACTCCTACGAGCAGTACTTC
CSVGPTGTSDSYEQYF
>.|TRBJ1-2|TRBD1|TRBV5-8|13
TGTGCCAGCAGCGTAAGGGGGCACAATGGCTACACCTTC
CASSVRGHNGYTF
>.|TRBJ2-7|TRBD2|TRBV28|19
TGTGCCAGCAGTTTACAACTCGGGACTAGCGGGGGGCTCTCCTACGAGCAGTACTTC
CASSLQLGTSGGLSYEQYF
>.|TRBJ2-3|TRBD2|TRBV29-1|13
TGCAGCACTGAAGCGGGGGTGGGGGATACGCAGTATTTT
CSTEAGVGDTQYF
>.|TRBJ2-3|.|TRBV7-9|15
TGTGCCAGCAGCTTGCCGGGACAAAGAGTAGATACGCAGTATTTT
CASSLPGQRVDTQYF
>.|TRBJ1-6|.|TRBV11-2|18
TGTGCCAGCAGCTCAGGCGGACCTTATTCTAACTATAATTCACCCCTCCACTTT
CASSSGGPYSNYNSPLHF
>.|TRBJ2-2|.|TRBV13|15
TGTGCCAGCAGCGACGGGCAGGGGGGCACCGGGGAGCTGTTTTTT
CASSDGQGGTGELFF
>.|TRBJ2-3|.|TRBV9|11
TGTGCCAGCAGCCGCACAGATACGCAGTATTTT
CASSRTDTQYF
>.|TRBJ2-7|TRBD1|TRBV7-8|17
TGTGCCAGCAGCTCTCCTCTCTCGACAGGGGCCAACTACGAGCAGTACTTC
CASSSPLSTGANYEQYF
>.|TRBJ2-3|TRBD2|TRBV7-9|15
TGTGCCAGCACCGGACTAGCGGGGGGGACAGATACGCAGTATTTT
CASTGLAGGTDTQYF
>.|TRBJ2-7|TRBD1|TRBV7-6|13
TGTGCCAGCAGCGCTGGGACAGCCTACGAGCAGTACTTC
CASSAGTAYEQYF
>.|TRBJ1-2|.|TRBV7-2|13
TGTGCCAGCGGGCCACGTTTGGACTATGGCTACACCTTC
CASGPRLDYGYTF
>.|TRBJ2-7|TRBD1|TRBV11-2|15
TGTGCCAGCAGCCCGACAGGGGGAATCTTGTACGAGCAGTACTTC
CASSPTGGILYEQYF
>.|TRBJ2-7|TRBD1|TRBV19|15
TGTGCCAGCCGGGGCATCGACAGGGTGTTCGACGAGCAGTACTTC
CASRGIDRVFDEQYF
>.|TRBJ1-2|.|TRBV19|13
TGTGCCAGTATGGGCGGACTGATCTATGGCTACACCTTC
CASMGGLIYGYTF
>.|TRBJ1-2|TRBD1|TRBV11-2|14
TGTGCCAGCAGCCTAGGACAGGGGGCATATGGCTACACCTTC
CASSLGQGAYGYTF
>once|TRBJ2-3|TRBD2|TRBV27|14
TGTGCCAGCAGTTTAGGGGGGGGCACAGATACGCAGTATTTT
CASSLGGGTDTQYF
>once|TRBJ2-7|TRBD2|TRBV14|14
TGTGCCAGCAGCTTCGGGACTAGCGGCTACGAGCAGTACTTC
CASSFGTSGYEQYF
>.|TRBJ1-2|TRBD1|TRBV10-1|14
TGCGCCAGCAGATCACAGGGGGCGGACTATGGCTACACCTTC
CASRSQGADYGYTF
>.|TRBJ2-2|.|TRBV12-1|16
TGTGCCAGCAGCCCGGGGGGGGGACATAACACCGGGGAGCTGTTTTTT
CASSPGGGHNTGELFF
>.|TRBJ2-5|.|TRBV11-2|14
TGTGCCAGCAGCTCCACCGGGGAGCGAGAGACCCAGTACTTC
CASSSTGERETQYF
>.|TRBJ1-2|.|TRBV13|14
TGTGCCAGCAGCTTAGGAAGGGGCTTCTATGGCTACACCTTC
CASSLGRGFYGYTF
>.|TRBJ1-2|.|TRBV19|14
TGTGCCAGTAGTTCGGGCGGGGCCTCCTATGGCTACACCTTC
CASSSGGASYGYTF
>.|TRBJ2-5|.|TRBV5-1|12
TGCGCCAGCAGCTTCGGACGGTTGGACCAGTACTTC
CASSFGRLDQYF
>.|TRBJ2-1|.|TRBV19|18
TGTGCCAGTAGTCTTATGGGCTGGGGAGAGTCCTGGAGGCACGAGCAGTTCTTC
CASSLMGWGESWRHEQFF
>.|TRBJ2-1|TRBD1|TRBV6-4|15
TGTGCCAGCAGTGACCCAGGGGGTAAATACAATGAGCAGTTCTTC
CASSDPGGKYNEQFF
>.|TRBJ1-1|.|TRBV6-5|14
TGTGCCAGCAGTGATCGGGCTTCGAGGACTGAAGCTTTCTTT
CASSDRASRTEAFF
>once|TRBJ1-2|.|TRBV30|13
TGTGCCTGGAGTGGGGGACAAACCTATGGCTACACCTTC
CAWSGGQTYGYTF